This T cell receptor (beta chain) was identified during a study of T cell responses to AZD1222 COVID-19 vaccine (dated by TCRdb to about 2021). With respect to the entire study: Because spike-specific TCR depth and breadth did not differ between the two schedules, AZD1222 recipients who got a second dose at roughly 4 weeks were pooled with those who got a second dose at roughly 12 weeks. TCR sequencing covered some 240 trial participants: about 210 given two doses of AZD1222 and approximately 26 given two doses of MenACWY control vaccine. Trial participants were enrolled by age into subgroups of 18-55, 56-69 and 70-plus years, and around 140, 26 and 57 TCR-sequenced participants, respectively, were included in these subgroups. Results the study describes overall, beyond this receptor: Epitopes outside the regions mutated in the B.1.351 and B.1.1.7 variants were reportedly recognized by nearly half of the unique spike-specific TCRs. Participants were mostly white British and included more females than males, and it was suggested by the authors that clonal diversity may have been underestimated. The whole spike protein was spanned by vaccine-associated CD4 TCRs, and dominant responses were seen in regions 160-218 and 743-854. Conclusions about previously exposed vaccinees are limited because only 5 or 6 AZD1222 recipients were SARS-CoV-2 seropositive at baseline. Because no samples from the day 14 peak response were available, repertoires could be characterized only after the peak T cell response. In the small 56-69-year group, the increase in depth fell short of significance, most likely because of low power. Spike-specific TCR breadth and depth rose significantly after two AZD1222 doses compared with day 0 and with MenACWY recipients.

The CDR3 regions of human TCRbeta chains were analyzed by immunosequencing. The authors' analysis ran thus. TCRs in the repertoires were compared against a reference library of SARS-CoV-2-specific TCRs that had been generated with the MIRA antigen-specificity platform. Breadth meant the fraction of unique TCRs that were SARS-CoV-2-associated, whereas depth meant the fraction of total T cells that were SARS-CoV-2-associated. Each spike-specific TCR was assigned to its reactive spike region and to a CD4 or CD8 class using the MIRA data. Log10-transformed breadth and depth values were compared by one-way ANOVA with Sidak's multiple comparisons tests. TCRdb took this table from immuneACCESS and kept in-frame rearrangements with V and J called. Such tables lack part of the clones; where checked against another copy, unresolved V genes explain under half of the gap, and the rest is unexplained. That table is the source of V, J and clone size, and D and trimming were worked out from the DNA. This sample lists approximately 150,000 clones; 75% to 95% were detected once. More than 1.4% of the sample lies in the top ten.

The time point label corresponds to: baseline before first vaccination. Samples from vaccinated people were obtained from the UK trials COV001 and COV002, which included a single-blind randomized controlled phase 2/3 trial of AZD1222 (ChAdOx1 nCoV-19) in healthy adults. For TCRbeta chain sequencing, PBMC samples were collected from trial participants at day 0 and at day 28 after the second dose. This clone was counted only a few times. Its recognized antigen is unknown. No qualities accompany the bases; no much larger clone lies one base away. Source: peripheral blood, taken on day 0 of AZD1222 vaccination. The origin of this receptor is an adult in good health.

For the CDR3, the sequence is CASSGAGTGGQGSEKLFF. Here is the DNA: TGTGCCAGCAGTGGCGCCGGGACAGGGGGCCAGGGTAGTGAAAAACTGTTTTTT. The chain was built from TRBV25-1 and TRBJ1-4; a stretch of 12 junction bases matches TRBD1. V has 4 bases trimmed and J has 7 bases trimmed; junction bases matching no gene number 13. CDR1 MGHDK and CDR2 SYGVNS are derived from the germline V gene. CDR3 length: 18 amino acids, cysteine to phenylalanine. Solely the CDR3 DNA is kept, with 54 bases framed from the first base.